The next 12 T cell receptor beta chains were all read from a single sample in a study of T-cell memory formation after mild COVID-19. TCRdb re-called the 5' RACE reads through MiXCR, storing one row per CDR3 protein. Among around 300,000 distinct CDR3 sequences listed, roughly an eighth were seen once. Sequenced input: PBMCs or a T cell subset sorted from them (not recorded which). The source of these receptors is a man between 18 and 29 years old who had mild COVID-19 (a few samples of this study predate the infection). Cell type and time point are not known.

The chain is built from TRBV15 and TRBJ2-3; TRBD1 matches at 7 bases. V shed 2 bases, J shed 0 bases, and the junction held 2 bases outside the gene matches. This CDR3 is built from 15 residues. Germline CDR1 is LNHNV and CDR2 is YYDKDF (reference sequence). Here the CDR3 reads CATSRKQGSTDTQYF. CDR3 in DNA: TGTGCCACCAGCAGAAAACAGGGGAGCACAGATACGCAGTATTTT.

This clonotype was seen a handful of times. The CDR3 loop is CASSRRAPGTDTQYF. The CDR3 DNA is TGCGCCAGCAGCCGGCGGGCACCCGGCACAGATACGCAGTATTTT. This rearrangement joins TRBV5-1 to TRBJ2-3, with a tentative D call TRBD2 (5 bases). The CDR3 has 15 amino acids. Germline V CDR1 and CDR2: SGHRS, YFSETQ. Trimming left V 4 bases short and J 1 base short, with 13 bases between.

The rearrangement links TRBV4-1 to TRBJ2-1; D is undetermined. CDR3 size: 14 residues. Per germline, CDR1 MGHRA and CDR2 YSYEKL. V dropped 1 base and J dropped 5 bases, with 9 bases sitting between them. The CDR3 here is CASSQAFGDNEQFF. Here the CDR3 DNA reads TGCGCCAGCAGCCAAGCATTTGGGGACAATGAGCAGTTCTTC.

The rearrangement uses TRBV6-5 and TRBJ1-6; 7 positions match TRBD1. Germline assignment: CDR1 MNHEY and CDR2 SVGAGI. V shed 0 bases and J 6 bases; nucleotides not matched to a gene: 5. The CDR3 runs 16 residues. The CDR3 bases are TGTGCCAGCAGTTACTCGTCGGGACAGAGTAATTCACCCCTCCACTTT. Translated: CASSYSSGQSNSPLHF.

The chain has TRBV7-3 and TRBJ2-6, with 9 bases identical to TRBD1. The germline V gene has CDR1 SGHTA and CDR2 FQGTGA. V trimming: 3 bases; J trimming: 4 bases; junction bases outside the gene matches: 4. The CDR3 spans 16 residues. Here the CDR3 DNA reads TGTGCCAGCAGCTTTGGACAGGGGATAGGGGCCAACGTCCTGACTTTC. Protein sequence: CASSFGQGIGANVLTF.

This clonotype was recorded many times. The genes are TRBV11-2 and TRBJ2-1; no clear D. The CDR3 is 14 residues long. V dropped 4 bases and J dropped 0 bases, with 7 bases sitting between them. Per germline, CDR1 SGHAT and CDR2 FQNNGV. The CDR3 bases are TGTGCCAGCAGCTCGAGTTCCTCCTACAATGAGCAGTTCTTC. Protein sequence: CASSSSSSYNEQFF. Filled out from reference TRBV11-2 and TRBJ2-1, the complete variable domain reads EAGVAQSPRYKIIEKRQSVAFWCNPISGHATLYWYQQILGQGPKLLIQFQNNGVVDDSQLPKDRFSAERLKGVDSTLKIQPAKLEDSAVYLCASSSSSSYNEQFFGPGTRLTVL.

This chain joins TRBV20-1 and TRBJ1-2; the D is unclear. Trimming took 3 bases from V and 0 from J, leaving 8 bases between them. The CDR3 contains 13 residues. Germline loops: CDR1 DFQATT, CDR2 SNEGSKA (reference sequence). The DNA of the CDR3 is TGCAGTGCTAGTTCTGGGTCTAACTATGGCTACACCTTC. Its protein product is CSASSGSNYGYTF.

This clonotype was seen a handful of times. The rearrangement joins TRBV4-3 to TRBJ2-7, with D possibly TRBD1 on 6 matching bases. The CDR3 sequence is 15 residues long. Trimming cost V 0 bases and J 1 base, with 10 bases left between them. Germline V gene data show CDR1 as LGHNA and CDR2 as YSLEER. In DNA form, the CDR3 reads TGCGCCAGCAGCCAAGAACAGGGTTTTTCCTACGAGCAGTACGTC. This sequence encodes CASSQEQGFSYEQYV.

J is TRBJ2-1 and V is TRBV4-2, with 7 nucleotides matching TRBD2. This CDR3 is 14 amino acids long. V was pared by 0 bases and J by 5 bases, with 1 base of the junction left unmatched. CDR1 is LGHNA and CDR2 is YNFKEQ in the germline V gene. The DNA for the CDR3 is TGTGCCAGCAGCCAAGATGGACTAGACAATGAGCAGTTCTTC. Translation: CASSQDGLDNEQFF.

This clonotype was observed a few times. A junction boundary mismatches the germline segment, possibly from a read error. The chain joins TRBV15 to TRBJ2-5; possibly TRBD1 for D (6 bases). This CDR3 contains 15 residues. The V gene's germline CDR1 is LNHNV and CDR2 YYDKDF (reference sequence). DNA of the CDR3: TGTGCCACCAGCAGTTCAGGGGACATAATAGAGTCCCAGTACTTC. Its protein product is CATSSSGDIIESQYF. Full variable domain (missing parts from reference TRBV15 and TRBJ2-5): DAMVIQNPRYQVTQFGKPVTLSCSQTLNHNVMYWYQQKSSQAPKLLFHYYDKDFNNEADTPDNFQSRRPNTSFCFLDIRSPGLGDTAMYLCATSSSGDIIESQYFGPGTRLLVL.

In its sample, this clonotype was seen a few times. J is TRBJ2-2 and V is TRBV25-1, with TRBD2 identical over 8 bases. This CDR3 has 16 amino acids. The trim removed 1 base at V and 7 bases at J, leaving 8 bases unmatched. Per germline, CDR1 MGHDK and CDR2 SYGVNS. CDR3 residues: CASSEFVSGEGGELFF. The DNA of the CDR3 is TGTGCCAGCAGTGAATTTGTTAGCGGGGAAGGCGGGGAGCTGTTTTTT.

V is TRBV28 and J is TRBJ1-2; 8 bases are shared with TRBD1. After removal of 5 bases from V and 7 bases from J, the junction contained 6 bases not matched to a gene. There are 13 residues in the CDR3. Per germline, CDR1 MDHEN and CDR2 SYDVKM. CDR3 region: CASSPTGVTGYTF. CDR3 DNA sequence: TGTGCCAGCAGTCCGACAGGGGTCACTGGCTACACCTTC.